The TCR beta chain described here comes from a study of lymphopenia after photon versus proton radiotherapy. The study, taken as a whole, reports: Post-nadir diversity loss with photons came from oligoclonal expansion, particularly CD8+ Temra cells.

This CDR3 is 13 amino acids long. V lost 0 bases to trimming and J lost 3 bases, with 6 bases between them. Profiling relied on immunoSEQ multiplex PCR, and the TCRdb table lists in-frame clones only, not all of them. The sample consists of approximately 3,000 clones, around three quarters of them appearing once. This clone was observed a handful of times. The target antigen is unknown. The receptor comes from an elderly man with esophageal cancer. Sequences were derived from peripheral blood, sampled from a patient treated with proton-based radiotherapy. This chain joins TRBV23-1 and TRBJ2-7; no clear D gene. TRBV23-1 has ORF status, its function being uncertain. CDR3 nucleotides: TGCGCCAGCAGTCAATCTTGCAGCTACGAGCAGTACTTC. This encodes CASSQSCSYEQYF.